The 3 T cell receptor beta chains in this list originate from one sample, sequenced in a study of CD4+ T cells in melanoma. Sequencing was performed with immunoSEQ multiplex PCR; in TCRdb, only in-frame clones are kept and a portion is missing. The table includes about 10,000 clones, 65% to 70% detected once. Sequencing input: cells from a culture (not recorded whether cultured in vitro). The source is a human donor with melanoma.

J is TRBJ2-7 and V is TRBV11-3; the D gene is possibly TRBD1 (5 bases). Germline CDR1 is SGHNT and CDR2 is YENEEA. V was shortened by 4 bases and J by 4 bases, with 14 bases between the two germline ends. The CDR3 covers 14 residues. In DNA form, the CDR3 reads TGTGCCAGCAGCTCCATTCGACAGAGATACGAGCAGTACTTC. Its translation is CASSSIRQRYEQYF.

This clone was found a few times. The chain is built from TRBV21-1 and TRBJ2-5; the listed D gene, TRBD2, was not tested against the DNA. TRBV21-1 is marked as a pseudogene. This CDR3 region has 16 residues. This CDR3 reads CASSKGLAETQETQYF. The CDR3 DNA reads TGTGCCAGCAGCAAGGGACTAGCGGAGACGCAAGAGACCCAGTACTTC.

This clone was observed once. This sequence joins TRBV9 and TRBJ2-1; tentative D call: TRBD2 (6 bases). CDR3 length: 14 amino acids. The germline V gene encodes CDR1 SGDLS and CDR2 YYNGEE. With 3 bases removed from V and 7 bases from J, the gap between germline ends came to 14 bases. The CDR3: CASSDSLLANEQFF. CDR3 bases: TGTGCCAGCAGCGACTCCCTCCTAGCGAATGAGCAGTTCTTC.